This entry lists 18 T cell receptor beta chains sequenced from one sample in a study of control samples from healthy donors and cancer patients. Libraries were prepared by immunoSEQ multiplex PCR; TCRdb keeps only in-frame clonotypes and omits some of them. Of around 110,000 clones in the sample, roughly 91% were seen once. Sequencing was done on a sample of blood. The source of these receptors is a woman between 70 and 85 years old in good health.

The genes are TRBV5-4 and TRBJ1-3; 12 nucleotides agree with TRBD1. After removal of 1 base from V and 0 bases from J, the junction contained 8 bases not matched to a gene. The germline V gene has CDR1 SGHNT and CDR2 YYREEE (reference sequence). The CDR3 is 19 residues long. The DNA for the CDR3 is TGTGCCAGCAGCTTGACCCGGGGACAGGGGGCGTTCTCTGGAAACACCATATATTTT. Its protein product is CASSLTRGQGAFSGNTIYF.

About this clone itself: One junction end disagrees with the germline gene, perhaps due to a read error. The chain combines TRBV7-2 with TRBJ2-1; D is unresolved. Per the germline V gene, CDR1 is SGHTA and CDR2 is FQGNSA. This CDR3 comprises 16 residues. The CDR3 spells CASSSRWGRSSNEQFF. DNA for the CDR3: TGTGCCAGCAGCTCCCGGTGGGGTAGGTCCTCCAATGAGCAGTTCTTC.

This clone was picked up one time. This chain joins TRBV19 and TRBJ2-1; D is possibly TRBD2 (5 bases). The CDR3 sequence is 12 residues long. V was trimmed by 4 bases and J by 6 bases, leaving 7 bases between them. The germline CDR1 and CDR2 sequences are LNHDA and SQIVND (reference sequence). The CDR3, as DNA: TGTGCCAGTAGTAGAGGGTTCAATGAGCAGTTCTTC. Translation gives CASSRGFNEQFF.

The chain joins TRBV11-1 to TRBJ2-7; maybe TRBD1 (6 bases). The CDR3 length is 13 residues. The V gene lost 4 bases and the J gene lost 5 bases, with 12 bases spanning the gap. CDR1 is SGHAT and CDR2 is FQDESV in the germline V gene (reference sequence). The CDR3 sequence: CASSSGQKDEQYF. The CDR3 DNA reads TGTGCCAGCAGCTCTGGACAGAAAGACGAGCAGTACTTC.

The chain links TRBV19 to TRBJ1-4; perhaps TRBD1 as D (6 bases). The CDR3 extends over 14 amino acids. V was cut by 7 bases and J by 3 bases, with 12 bases left in between. Germline CDR1 and CDR2: LNHDA and SQIVND (reference sequence). The CDR3 region has the DNA TGTGCCAGTAATCTAGGACAGCCTAATGAAAAACTGTTTTTT. Translation gives CASNLGQPNEKLFF.

The DNA for the CDR3 is TGTGCCAGCACCTACGGGGGTGGCAATCAGCCCCAGCATTTT. Translated, it gives CASTYGGGNQPQHF. This chain uses TRBV2 with TRBJ1-5; possible D gene TRBD1, 5 bases. The ends were cut back, 7 bases at V and 2 bases at J, with 12 bases in the middle. The germline gives CDR1 SNHLY, CDR2 FYNNEI. The CDR3 sequence is 14 residues long.

The gene calls are TRBV6-5 and TRBJ1-5; D is uncertain. The V end was cut by 8 bases, the J end by 0 bases, with 11 bases between. Germline V gives CDR1 MNHEY, CDR2 SVGAGI. The CDR3 length is 14 residues. CDR3: CASGGQVSNQPQHF. CDR3 nucleotide sequence: TGTGCCAGCGGCGGTCAGGTTAGCAATCAGCCCCAGCATTTT.

V gene TRBV7-9 combines with J gene TRBJ2-1; 9 bases fit TRBD2. CDR1 is SEHNR, CDR2 FQNEAQ, per germline (reference sequence). The CDR3 runs to 13 residues. V lost 3 bases to trimming and J lost 10 bases; unmatched junction nucleotides: 4. The CDR3 DNA reads as TGTGCCAGCAGCTTCTCGACTAGCGGAGAGCAGTTCTTC. It yields the protein CASSFSTSGEQFF.

CDR3: CASSYPLEGNTGELFF. The CDR3 region has the DNA TGTGCCAGTAGCTACCCCCTCGAGGGAAACACCGGGGAGCTGTTTTTT. The genes are TRBV19 and TRBJ2-2; D perhaps matches TRBD2 (5 bases). Trimming left V 6 bases short and J 2 bases short, with 16 bases between. CDR1 LNHDA and CDR2 SQIVND come from the germline V gene (reference sequence). This CDR3 has 16 amino acids.

The chain uses TRBV9 and TRBJ2-5, with 12 bases aligning to TRBD2. Per the germline V gene, CDR1 is SGDLS and CDR2 is YYNGEE. Germline trimming cut 3 bases from V and 5 bases from J; bases unmatched to any gene: 8. This CDR3 has 16 amino acids. CDR3 sequence (DNA): TGTGCCAGCAGCGCTAGCGGGGGGGTAGGATCCGAGACCCAGTACTTC. This translates into CASSASGGVGSETQYF.

The gene calls are TRBV6-5 and TRBJ1-3; D gene unclear. Per the germline V gene, CDR1 is MNHEY and CDR2 is SVGAGI. This CDR3 has 13 amino acids. V lost 10 bases and J lost 0, with 10 bases in between. The CDR3 DNA reads TGTGCCACCAGAGGGATCTCTGGAAACACCATATATTTT. Translated: CATRGISGNTIYF.

The chain carries TRBV9 and TRBJ1-3, with D tentatively TRBD1 (5 bases). Germline V gives CDR1 SGDLS, CDR2 YYNGEE. The CDR3 consists of 16 residues. V was trimmed by 4 bases and J by 0 bases, leaving 14 bases between them. The CDR3 is CASSPGTVSSGNTIYF. The CDR3 DNA sequence: TGTGCCAGCAGCCCAGGGACGGTCAGCTCTGGAAACACCATATATTTT.

The chain combines TRBV6-5 with TRBJ1-1; D remains ambiguous. CDR1 and CDR2 from the germline V gene are MNHEY and SVGAGI. The CDR3 loop spans 13 amino acids. Deletions cut 6 bases from V and 1 base from J, with 9 bases between. The CDR3 sequence: CASRTDGNTEAFF. The DNA for the CDR3 is TGTGCCAGCAGGACCGACGGGAACACTGAAGCTTTCTTT.

The chain combines TRBV2 with TRBJ1-4; D is perhaps TRBD1 (6 bases). The CDR3 totals 15 residues. The germline gives CDR1 SNHLY, CDR2 FYNNEI. V lost 0 bases and J 7 bases, leaving 12 bases between the germline ends. DNA for the CDR3: TGTGCCAGCAGTGAAGCTTACAGGGAAGGTGAAAAACTGTTTTTT. Translating it yields CASSEAYREGEKLFF.

This chain uses TRBV12-3 or TRBV12-4 with TRBJ2-2, with 9 bases that match TRBD1. The CDR3 has 13 residues. V shed 6 bases, J shed 16 bases, and the junction held 12 bases outside the gene matches. The CDR3 DNA is TGTGCCAGCAGCAAAAACCGGGACAGGGTAGGGTTTTTT. This sequence encodes CASSKNRDRVGFF.

This clone is classed as medium-sized (0.01 to 0.1%). The chain has TRBV10-3 and TRBJ2-7, with 7 bases identical to TRBD1. Germline assignment: CDR1 ENHRY and CDR2 SYGVKD. Trimming removed 3 bases from V and 6 bases from J; junction bases left unmatched: 5. The CDR3 is 13 residues long. In DNA, the CDR3 is TGTGCCATCAGTGAAGTAGGGGGCGGCGAGCAGTACTTC. The encoded protein is CAISEVGGGEQYF.

The V call is TRBV9, the J call TRBJ2-5; TRBD2 might be the D (5 bases). The V and J ends lost 1 base and 3 bases respectively, with 16 bases between them. Germline CDR1 and CDR2: SGDLS and YYNGEE. This CDR3 contains 16 residues. DNA of the CDR3: TGTGCCAGCAGCGTACCCAAGGACGGGGATGAAGAGACCCAGTACTTC. It yields the protein CASSVPKDGDEETQYF.

The chain joins TRBV2 to TRBJ1-2; D is unclear. Trimming removed 7 bases from V and 8 bases from J, with 26 bases in between. Germline V gene lookup returns CDR1 SNHLY and CDR2 FYNNEI. This CDR3 is 16 amino acids long. This CDR3 is CASNRDSGRKIQGYTF. The CDR3 nucleotides are TGTGCCAGCAATCGAGATTCCGGGAGAAAAATTCAGGGCTACACCTTC.